The clone carrying this T cell receptor (beta chain) came up a few times. The antigen remains undetermined. In each case, RNA was isolated and then reverse transcribed into cDNA as the sequencing template. Profiled with immunoSEQ multiplex PCR; TCRdb holds only in-frame clones, not every one. The table shows around 200,000 clones, with 45% to 75% occurring only once. Per germline, CDR1 LGHNA and CDR2 YSLEER. The ends lost 0 bases at V and 7 bases at J; junction bases unmatched: 2. The CDR3 extends over 14 amino acids. These data belong to a study of CD8+ T cells in alopecia areata. Study-level information: Tofacitinib administration to treated patients was oral, at 5 to 10 mg twice daily. Study observations and caveats: Greater clonality was observed in lesional scalp samples, especially alopecia totalis/universalis, versus normal scalp.

Regarding treatment: oral pan-JAK inhibitor, 5-10 mg twice daily. The receptor comes from a human donor with alopecia areata. Here the sequenced sample was CD4+ T cells sorted from blood, taken at week 4, from a patient treated with tofacitinib. The V gene is TRBV4-3, the J gene TRBJ2-4; the match to TRBD1 covers 8 bases. The CDR3 protein is CASSQDRGLNIQYF. The CDR3 coding sequence is TGCGCCAGCAGCCAAGACAGGGGGCTGAACATTCAGTACTTC.